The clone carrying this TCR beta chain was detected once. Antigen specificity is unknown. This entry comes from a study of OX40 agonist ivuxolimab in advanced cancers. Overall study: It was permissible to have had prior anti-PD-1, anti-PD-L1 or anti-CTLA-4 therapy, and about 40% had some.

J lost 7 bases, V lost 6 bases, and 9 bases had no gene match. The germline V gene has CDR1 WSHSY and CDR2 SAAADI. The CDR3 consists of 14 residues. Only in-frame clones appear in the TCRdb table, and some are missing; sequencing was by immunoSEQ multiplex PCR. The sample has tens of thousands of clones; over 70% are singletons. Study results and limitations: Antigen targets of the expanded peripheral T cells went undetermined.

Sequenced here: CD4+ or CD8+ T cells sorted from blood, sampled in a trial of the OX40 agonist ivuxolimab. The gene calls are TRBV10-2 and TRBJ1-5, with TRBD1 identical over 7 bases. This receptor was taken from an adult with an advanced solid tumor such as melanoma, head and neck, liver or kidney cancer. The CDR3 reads CASSTGTEGQPQHF. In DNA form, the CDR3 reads TGCGCCAGCAGCACCGGGACAGAGGGGCAGCCCCAGCATTTT.